This is a list of T cell receptor beta chains from one sample in a study of blood T cell repertoires in COVID-19. This table comes from immunoSEQ multiplex PCR, and its TCRdb copy is limited to in-frame clones, with some not included. Found here are 200,000 to 250,000 clones, about 85% of them singletons; the top ten hold approximately 11%. Sequencing input: PBMCs or T cells enriched from blood (not recorded which). These receptors all stem from a man aged 25 to 40 who had recovered from COVID-19. Each CDR3 is given without its conserved first and last residue. Fields, in order: D gene, J gene, V gene, CDR3 protein. D genes are given only for firm matches.

d_call: .
j_call: TRBJ1-1
v_call: TRBV7-9
cdr3_aa: ASSWTANTEAF

d_call: .
j_call: TRBJ2-3
v_call: TRBV9
cdr3_aa: ASSVQGNTQY

d_call: TRBD2
j_call: TRBJ2-7
v_call: TRBV18
cdr3_aa: ASSPTGTSDYEQY

d_call: .
j_call: TRBJ2-3
v_call: TRBV7-2
cdr3_aa: ASSQSYTDTQY

d_call: .
j_call: TRBJ1-1
v_call: TRBV5-1
cdr3_aa: ASSFFQAPTEAF

d_call: TRBD1
j_call: TRBJ1-6
v_call: TRBV30
cdr3_aa: AWNDRGNSPLH

d_call: .
j_call: TRBJ1-3
v_call: TRBV29-1
cdr3_aa: SVLRDSGNTIY

d_call: .
j_call: TRBJ1-4
v_call: TRBV3-1/TRBV3-2
cdr3_aa: ASSQVRGNEKLF

d_call: .
j_call: TRBJ2-7
v_call: TRBV6-5
cdr3_aa: ASSYSLGQSGYEQY

d_call: .
j_call: TRBJ1-2
v_call: TRBV7-2
cdr3_aa: ASSLGQSNYGYT

d_call: .
j_call: TRBJ2-1
v_call: TRBV3-1/TRBV3-2
cdr3_aa: ASSQDKWEALRNEQF

d_call: .
j_call: TRBJ2-7
v_call: TRBV7-5
cdr3_aa: ARSWGVLYEQY

d_call: .
j_call: TRBJ1-6
v_call: TRBV27
cdr3_aa: ASSLSDKNSPLH

d_call: TRBD1
j_call: TRBJ2-5
v_call: TRBV5-8
cdr3_aa: ASSPRTGYETQY

d_call: .
j_call: TRBJ1-5
v_call: TRBV10-3
cdr3_aa: AISDRVSNQPQH

d_call: TRBD1
j_call: TRBJ2-3
v_call: TRBV4-1
cdr3_aa: ASSHRTGSDTQY

d_call: TRBD1
j_call: TRBJ1-1
v_call: TRBV5-1
cdr3_aa: ASSSGDRGWNTEAF

d_call: TRBD1
j_call: TRBJ2-7
v_call: TRBV30
cdr3_aa: AHRGLYEQY

d_call: .
j_call: TRBJ1-4
v_call: TRBV4-1
cdr3_aa: ASSQAHTETEKLF

d_call: .
j_call: TRBJ2-5
v_call: TRBV7-3
cdr3_aa: ASSPRPSETQY

d_call: .
j_call: TRBJ1-1
v_call: TRBV6-5
cdr3_aa: ASSSTAKNTEAF

d_call: .
j_call: TRBJ2-1
v_call: TRBV7-2
cdr3_aa: ASSPRTSTLAEQF

d_call: .
j_call: TRBJ1-5
v_call: TRBV7-2
cdr3_aa: ASSPHSGNQPQH

d_call: .
j_call: TRBJ1-5
v_call: TRBV16
cdr3_aa: ASSQSSEGRQPQH

d_call: TRBD1
j_call: TRBJ1-6
v_call: TRBV5-1
cdr3_aa: ASSEQGAPLH

d_call: TRBD1
j_call: TRBJ1-5
v_call: TRBV19
cdr3_aa: ASSTRDRGQSNQPQH

d_call: TRBD1
j_call: TRBJ2-5
v_call: TRBV4-1
cdr3_aa: ASSQGRTGSTRETQY

d_call: TRBD2
j_call: TRBJ2-3
v_call: TRBV19
cdr3_aa: ASKGGGAGDTQY

d_call: TRBD1
j_call: TRBJ1-4
v_call: TRBV5-1
cdr3_aa: ASSRTGAGEKLF

d_call: TRBD1
j_call: TRBJ2-1
v_call: TRBV11-3
cdr3_aa: ASSPRTGRSYNEQF

d_call: TRBD1
j_call: TRBJ1-4
v_call: TRBV19
cdr3_aa: ASFRGQGFGEKLF

d_call: .
j_call: TRBJ1-4
v_call: TRBV3-1/TRBV3-2
cdr3_aa: ASSRTEGYEKLF

d_call: .
j_call: TRBJ2-3
v_call: TRBV28
cdr3_aa: ASSVIAVRVVGPDTQY

d_call: TRBD1
j_call: TRBJ2-5
v_call: TRBV9
cdr3_aa: ASSVTGVGETQY

d_call: .
j_call: TRBJ1-2
v_call: TRBV18
cdr3_aa: ASSPSYGYT

d_call: TRBD2
j_call: TRBJ2-2
v_call: TRBV6-4
cdr3_aa: ASSETSGSTGELF

d_call: .
j_call: TRBJ2-2
v_call: TRBV27
cdr3_aa: ASSLFVYSNTGELF

d_call: TRBD1
j_call: TRBJ2-7
v_call: TRBV5-1
cdr3_aa: ASSETGAFTYEQY

d_call: .
j_call: TRBJ2-1
v_call: TRBV5-5
cdr3_aa: ASSKTRVLNEQF

d_call: TRBD2
j_call: TRBJ2-2
v_call: TRBV4-3
cdr3_aa: ASSQDRGGNVEGTGELF

d_call: TRBD1
j_call: TRBJ1-2
v_call: TRBV5-5
cdr3_aa: ASSLIQGAGGYT

d_call: TRBD1
j_call: TRBJ1-5
v_call: TRBV2
cdr3_aa: ASSGMTGARMGNQPQH

d_call: .
j_call: TRBJ2-7
v_call: TRBV28
cdr3_aa: AIGRDTSYEQY

d_call: .
j_call: TRBJ1-4
v_call: TRBV7-2
cdr3_aa: ASSSTGSTNEKLF

d_call: .
j_call: TRBJ1-2
v_call: TRBV19
cdr3_aa: ASSTGPYGYT

d_call: .
j_call: TRBJ1-5
v_call: TRBV19
cdr3_aa: ASSTGFNQPQH